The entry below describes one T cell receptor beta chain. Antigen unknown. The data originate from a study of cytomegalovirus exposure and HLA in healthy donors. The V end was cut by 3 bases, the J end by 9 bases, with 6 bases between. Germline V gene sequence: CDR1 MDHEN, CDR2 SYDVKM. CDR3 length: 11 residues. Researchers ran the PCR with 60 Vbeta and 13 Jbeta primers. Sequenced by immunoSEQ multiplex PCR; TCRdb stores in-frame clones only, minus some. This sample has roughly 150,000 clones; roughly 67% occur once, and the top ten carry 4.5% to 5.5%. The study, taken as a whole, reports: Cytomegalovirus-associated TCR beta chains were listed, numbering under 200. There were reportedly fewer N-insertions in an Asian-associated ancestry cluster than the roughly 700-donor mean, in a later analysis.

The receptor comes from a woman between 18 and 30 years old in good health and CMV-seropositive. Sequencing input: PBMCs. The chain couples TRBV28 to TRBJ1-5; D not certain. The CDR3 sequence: CASSFYGPQHF. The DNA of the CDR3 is TGTGCCAGCAGTTTCTATGGGCCCCAGCATTTT.